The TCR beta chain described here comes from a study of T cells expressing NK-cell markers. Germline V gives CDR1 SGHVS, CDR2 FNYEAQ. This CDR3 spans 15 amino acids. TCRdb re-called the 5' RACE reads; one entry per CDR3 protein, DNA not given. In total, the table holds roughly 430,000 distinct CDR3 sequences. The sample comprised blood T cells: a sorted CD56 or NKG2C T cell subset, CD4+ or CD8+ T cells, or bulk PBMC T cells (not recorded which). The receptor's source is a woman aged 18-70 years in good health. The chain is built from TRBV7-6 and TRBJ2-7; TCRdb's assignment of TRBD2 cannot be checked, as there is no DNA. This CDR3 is CASSSAGGVSYEQYF. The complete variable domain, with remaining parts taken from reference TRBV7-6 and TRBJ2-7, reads GAGVSQSPRYKVTKRGQDVALRCDPISGHVSLYWYRQALGQGPEFLTYFNYEAQQDKSGLPNDRFSAERPEGSISTLTIQRTEQRDSAMYRCASSSAGGVSYEQYFGPGTRLTVT.